The 2 T cell receptor beta chains below come from one sample, sequenced in a study of untreated major depressive disorder. Study results and limitations: Depressed patients' CD4+ T cells carried increased TRBV05-01 (Vbeta 5.1) usage versus control CD4+ T cells.

Method: immunoSEQ multiplex PCR; TCRdb's copy keeps in-frame clones and lacks some. The sample has under 15,000 clones; under 95% are singletons. Their antigen targets remain unknown. The sequenced sample was CD4+ T cells from PBMCs. These TCRs come from a woman aged 25-40 years with major depressive disorder.

This clone has just one count. The rearrangement links TRBV5-8 to TRBJ2-7, with 9 bases fitting TRBD2. CDR3 length: 15 amino acids. V lost 0 bases, J lost 2 bases, and 3 bases stayed unmatched. Germline V gene lookup returns CDR1 SGHTS and CDR2 YDEGEE. The CDR3 spells CASSLGSSGTYEQYF. CDR3 DNA: TGTGCCAGCAGCTTGGGTTCTAGCGGGACCTACGAGCAGTACTTC.

This rearrangement joins TRBV2 to TRBJ2-1; D may be TRBD2 (5 bases). Germline V CDR1 and CDR2: SNHLY, FYNNEI. V lost 4 bases to trimming and J lost 5 bases, with 12 bases between them. CDR3 length: 14 residues. CDR3 in amino acids: CASSVLSGNNEQFF. The CDR3 coding sequence is TGTGCCAGCAGTGTCCTCTCGGGAAACAATGAGCAGTTCTTC.